This T cell receptor beta chain was found in a study of cytotoxic CD8 clonotypes in ibrutinib-treated CLL. The overall study: About 25 partial and 2 complete responses; at median 68 months, approximately 15 remitted, about 12 progressed. Median treatment time before response sampling was 12 months, range 6 to 36. Study-level results: Baseline levels of clonality went above those of age-matched healthy donors and moved with circulating CD8+ T-cell counts.

With respect to this clone: The antigen remains unidentified.

Germline V CDR1 and CDR2: SGHTA, FQGTGA. V lost 5 bases and J 10 bases, leaving 15 bases between the germline ends. The CDR3 has 13 amino acids. The protocol was immunoSEQ multiplex PCR, while the TCRdb copy is restricted to in-frame clones and leaves out a portion. The repertoire includes roughly 300,000 clones, 60% to 80% of them detected once, and about 6% sits in the top ten. The starting material was PBMCs, obtained at disease progression, from a patient treated with ibrutinib. The receptor was isolated from a human donor with chronic lymphocytic leukemia. J is TRBJ2-1 and V is TRBV7-3; D gene ambiguous. DNA of the CDR3: TGTGCCAGCAGCATACGGGCCGTAGGAGAGCAGTTCTTC. This sequence encodes CASSIRAVGEQFF.